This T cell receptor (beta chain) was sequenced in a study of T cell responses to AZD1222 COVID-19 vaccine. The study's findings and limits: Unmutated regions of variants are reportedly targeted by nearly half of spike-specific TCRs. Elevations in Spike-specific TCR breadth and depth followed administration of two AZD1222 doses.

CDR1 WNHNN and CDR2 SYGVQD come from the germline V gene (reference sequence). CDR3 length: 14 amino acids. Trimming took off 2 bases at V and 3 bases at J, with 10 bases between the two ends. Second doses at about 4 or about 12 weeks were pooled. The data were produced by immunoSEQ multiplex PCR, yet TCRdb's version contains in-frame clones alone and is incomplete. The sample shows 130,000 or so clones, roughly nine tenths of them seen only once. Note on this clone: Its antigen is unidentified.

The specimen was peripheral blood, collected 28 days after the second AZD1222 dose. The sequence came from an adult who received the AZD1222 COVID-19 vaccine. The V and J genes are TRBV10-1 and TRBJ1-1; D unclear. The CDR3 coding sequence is TGCGCCAGCAGTGAGGCGAAGGGATACACTGAAGCTTTCTTT. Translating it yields CASSEAKGYTEAFF.